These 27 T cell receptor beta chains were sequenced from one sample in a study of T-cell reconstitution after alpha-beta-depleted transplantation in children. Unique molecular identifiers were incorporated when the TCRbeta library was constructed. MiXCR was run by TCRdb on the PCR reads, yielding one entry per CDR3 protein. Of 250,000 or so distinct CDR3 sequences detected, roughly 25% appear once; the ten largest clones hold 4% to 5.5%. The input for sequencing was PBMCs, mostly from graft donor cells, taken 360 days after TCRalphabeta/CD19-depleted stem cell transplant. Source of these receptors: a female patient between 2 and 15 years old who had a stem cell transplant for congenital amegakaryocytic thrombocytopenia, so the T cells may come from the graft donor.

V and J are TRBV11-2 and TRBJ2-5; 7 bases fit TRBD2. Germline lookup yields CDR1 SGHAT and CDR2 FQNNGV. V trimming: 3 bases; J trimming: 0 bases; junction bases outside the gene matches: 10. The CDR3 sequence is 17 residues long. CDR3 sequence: CASSFWGNGGYQETQYF. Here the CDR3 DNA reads TGTGCCAGCAGCTTTTGGGGGAACGGGGGGTACCAAGAGACCCAGTACTTC.

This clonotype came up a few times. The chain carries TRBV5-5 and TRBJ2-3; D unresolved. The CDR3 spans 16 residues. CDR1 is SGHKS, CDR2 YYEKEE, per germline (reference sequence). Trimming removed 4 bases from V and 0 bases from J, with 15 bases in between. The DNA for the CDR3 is TGTGCCAGCAGCCCCGGTCGGAGTATCAGCACAGATACGCAGTATTTT. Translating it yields CASSPGRSISTDTQYF.

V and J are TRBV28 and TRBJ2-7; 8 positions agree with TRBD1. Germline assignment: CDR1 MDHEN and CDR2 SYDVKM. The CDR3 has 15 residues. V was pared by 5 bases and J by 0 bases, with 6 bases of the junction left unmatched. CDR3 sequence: CASSPPTGASYEQYF. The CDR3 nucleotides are TGTGCCAGCAGTCCACCGACAGGGGCCTCCTACGAGCAGTACTTC.

CDR3 protein: CASRWRAESNSYNEQFF. CDR3 sequence (DNA): TGTGCCAGCCGGTGGAGGGCGGAGTCGAACTCCTACAATGAGCAGTTCTTC. The rearrangement uses TRBV2 and TRBJ2-1; D is perhaps TRBD2 (6 bases). The germline V gene has CDR1 SNHLY and CDR2 FYNNEI. V was clipped by 8 bases and J by 0 bases, with 20 bases between them. The CDR3 loop spans 17 amino acids. Supplemented by reference TRBV2 and TRBJ2-1, the full variable domain reads EPEVTQTPSHQVTQMGQEVILRCVPISNHLYFYWYRQILGQKVEFLVSFYNNEISEKSEIFDDQFSVERPDGSNFTLKIRSTKLEDSAMYFCASRWRAESNSYNEQFFGPGTRLTVL.

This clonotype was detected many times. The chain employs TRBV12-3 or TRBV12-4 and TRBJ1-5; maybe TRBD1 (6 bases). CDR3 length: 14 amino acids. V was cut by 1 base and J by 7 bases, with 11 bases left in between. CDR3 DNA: TGTGCCAGCAGTTTAGGGCAGGGGAGCCAGCCCCAGCATTTT. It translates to CASSLGQGSQPQHF.

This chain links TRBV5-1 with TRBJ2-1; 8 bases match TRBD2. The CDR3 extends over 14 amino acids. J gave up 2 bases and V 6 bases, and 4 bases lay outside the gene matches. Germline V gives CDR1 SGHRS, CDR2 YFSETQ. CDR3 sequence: CASTERGPYNEQFF. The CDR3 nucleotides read TGCGCCAGCACCGAGCGGGGGCCCTACAATGAGCAGTTCTTC.

In DNA, the CDR3 is TGTGCCAGCAGTGATGGGGAGGGGCCAGGCATGGTCGGTAATTCACCCCTCCACTTT. As protein: CASSDGEGPGMVGNSPLHF. The chain couples TRBV2 to TRBJ1-6; a weak D match, TRBD1 (5 bases). This CDR3 is 19 amino acids long. Germline-derived CDR1 and CDR2 are SNHLY and FYNNEI. The V gene lost 3 bases and the J gene lost 6 bases, with 24 bases spanning the gap.

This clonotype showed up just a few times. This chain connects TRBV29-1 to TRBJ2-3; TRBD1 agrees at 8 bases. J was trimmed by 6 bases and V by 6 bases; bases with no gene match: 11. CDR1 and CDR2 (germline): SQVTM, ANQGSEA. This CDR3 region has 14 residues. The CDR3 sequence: CSVERTGNVDTQYF. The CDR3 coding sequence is TGCAGCGTCGAGAGGACAGGGAATGTCGATACGCAGTATTTT.

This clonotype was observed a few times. As DNA, the CDR3 is TGTGCCAGCAGTACCATGACAGGGGGTTTTACTGAAGCTTTCTTT. This codes for CASSTMTGGFTEAFF. The chain has TRBV28 and TRBJ1-1, with 9 bases that match TRBD1. This CDR3 region has 15 residues. Germline assignment: CDR1 MDHEN and CDR2 SYDVKM. V lost 5 bases, J lost 5 bases, and 9 bases stayed unmatched.

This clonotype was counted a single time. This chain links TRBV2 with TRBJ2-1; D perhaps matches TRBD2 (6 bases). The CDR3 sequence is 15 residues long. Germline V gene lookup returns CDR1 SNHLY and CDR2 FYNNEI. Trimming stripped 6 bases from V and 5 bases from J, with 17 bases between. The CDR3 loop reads CASSQRREVNNEQFF. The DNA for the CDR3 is TGTGCCAGCAGCCAAAGGAGGGAGGTTAACAATGAGCAGTTCTTC.

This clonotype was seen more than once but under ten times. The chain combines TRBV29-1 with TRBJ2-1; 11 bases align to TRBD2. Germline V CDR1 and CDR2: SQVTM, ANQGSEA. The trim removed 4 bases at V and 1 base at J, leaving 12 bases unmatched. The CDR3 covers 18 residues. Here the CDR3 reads CSVVSLAGGTVSYNEQFF. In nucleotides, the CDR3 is TGCAGCGTTGTGAGTCTAGCGGGAGGTACGGTGTCCTACAATGAGCAGTTCTTC.

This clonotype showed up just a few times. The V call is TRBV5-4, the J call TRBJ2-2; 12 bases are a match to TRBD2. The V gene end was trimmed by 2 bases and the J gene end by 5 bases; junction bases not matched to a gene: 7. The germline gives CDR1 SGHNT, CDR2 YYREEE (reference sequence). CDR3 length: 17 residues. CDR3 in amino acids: CASSFSPGTSGTGELFF. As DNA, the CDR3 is TGTGCCAGCAGCTTCTCCCCCGGGACTAGCGGGACCGGGGAGCTGTTTTTT.

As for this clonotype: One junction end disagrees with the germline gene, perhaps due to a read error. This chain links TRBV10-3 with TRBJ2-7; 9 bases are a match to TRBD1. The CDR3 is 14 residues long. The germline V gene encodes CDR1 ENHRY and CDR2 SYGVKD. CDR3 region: CAICERQGVDEQYF. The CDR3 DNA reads TGTGCCATCTGTGAAAGACAGGGGGTTGACGAGCAGTACTTC.

CDR3 sequence reads: CASSTPGSSRKQYF. In DNA form, the CDR3 reads TGTGCCAGCAGTACTCCCGGGAGCTCGCGGAAGCAGTATTTT. This chain joins TRBV2 and TRBJ2-3; D perhaps matches TRBD2 (6 bases). The CDR3 covers 14 residues. Trimming stripped 5 bases from V and 11 bases from J, with 20 bases between. In germline, CDR1 is SNHLY, CDR2 FYNNEI.

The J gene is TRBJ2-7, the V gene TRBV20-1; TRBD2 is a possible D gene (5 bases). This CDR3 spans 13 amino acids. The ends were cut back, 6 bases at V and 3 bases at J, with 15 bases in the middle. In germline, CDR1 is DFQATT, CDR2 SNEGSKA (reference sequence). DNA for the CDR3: TGCAGTGCCCGGCGGGCAGGAGACTACGAGCAGTACTTC. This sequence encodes CSARRAGDYEQYF.

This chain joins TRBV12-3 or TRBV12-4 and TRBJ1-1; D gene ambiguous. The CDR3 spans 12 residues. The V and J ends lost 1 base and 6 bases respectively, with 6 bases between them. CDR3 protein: CASSLGGSEAFF. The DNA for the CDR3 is TGTGCCAGCAGTTTAGGCGGATCTGAAGCTTTCTTT.

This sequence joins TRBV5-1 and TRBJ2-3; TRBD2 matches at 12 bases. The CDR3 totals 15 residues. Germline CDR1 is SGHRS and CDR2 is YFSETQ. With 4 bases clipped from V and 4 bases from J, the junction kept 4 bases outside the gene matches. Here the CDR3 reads CASSKTSGGPDTQYF. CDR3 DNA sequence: TGCGCCAGCAGCAAAACTAGCGGGGGGCCAGATACGCAGTATTTT.

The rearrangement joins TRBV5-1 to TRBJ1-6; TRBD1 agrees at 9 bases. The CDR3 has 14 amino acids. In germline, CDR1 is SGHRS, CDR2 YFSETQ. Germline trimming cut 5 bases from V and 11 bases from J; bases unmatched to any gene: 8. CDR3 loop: CASREGQGRTPLHF. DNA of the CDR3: TGCGCCAGCAGGGAGGGACAGGGAAGGACACCCCTCCACTTT.

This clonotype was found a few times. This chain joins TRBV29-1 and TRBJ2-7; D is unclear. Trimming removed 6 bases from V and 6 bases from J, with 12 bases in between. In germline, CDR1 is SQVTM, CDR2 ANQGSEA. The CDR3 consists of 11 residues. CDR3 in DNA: TGCAGCGTCTTCAATATGGGCGAGCAGTACTTC. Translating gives CSVFNMGEQYF.

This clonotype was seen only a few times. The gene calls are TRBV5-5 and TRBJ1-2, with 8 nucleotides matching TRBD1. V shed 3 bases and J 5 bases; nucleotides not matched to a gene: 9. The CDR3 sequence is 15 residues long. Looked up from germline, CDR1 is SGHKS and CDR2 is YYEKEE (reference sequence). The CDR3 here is CASSSTPQGAYGYTF. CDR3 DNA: TGTGCCAGCAGCTCGACACCCCAGGGGGCATATGGCTACACCTTC.

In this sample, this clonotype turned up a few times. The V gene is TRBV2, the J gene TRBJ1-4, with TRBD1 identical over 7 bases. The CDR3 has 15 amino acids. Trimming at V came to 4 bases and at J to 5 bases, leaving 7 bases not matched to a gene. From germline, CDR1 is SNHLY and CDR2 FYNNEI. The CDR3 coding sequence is TGTGCCAGCAGTGGTGGGCCAGGGGGGAATGAAAAACTGTTTTTT. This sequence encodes CASSGGPGGNEKLFF.

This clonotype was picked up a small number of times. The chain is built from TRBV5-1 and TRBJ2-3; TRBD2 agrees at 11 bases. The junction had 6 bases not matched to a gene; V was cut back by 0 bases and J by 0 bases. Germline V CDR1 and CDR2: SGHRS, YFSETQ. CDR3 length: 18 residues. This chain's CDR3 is CASSLGLAGGTSTDTQYF. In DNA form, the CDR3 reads TGCGCCAGCAGCTTGGGTCTAGCGGGGGGCACTAGCACAGATACGCAGTATTTT. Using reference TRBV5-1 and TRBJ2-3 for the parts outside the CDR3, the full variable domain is KAGVTQTPRYLIKTRGQQVTLSCSPISGHRSVSWYQQTPGQGLQFLFEYFSETQRNKGNFPGRFSGRQFSNSRSEMNVSTLELGDSALYLCASSLGLAGGTSTDTQYFGPGTRLTVL.

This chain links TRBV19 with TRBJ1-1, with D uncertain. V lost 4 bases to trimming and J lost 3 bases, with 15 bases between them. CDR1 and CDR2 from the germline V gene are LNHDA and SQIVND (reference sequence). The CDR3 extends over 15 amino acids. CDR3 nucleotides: TGTGCCAGTAGTACAGGAAGTGGGTCGGACACTGAAGCTTTCTTT. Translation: CASSTGSGSDTEAFF.

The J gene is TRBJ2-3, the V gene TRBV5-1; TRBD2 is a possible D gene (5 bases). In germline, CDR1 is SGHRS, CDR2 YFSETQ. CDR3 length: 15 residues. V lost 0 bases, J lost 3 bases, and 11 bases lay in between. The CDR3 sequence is CASSLDIGGTDTQYF. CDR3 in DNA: TGCGCCAGCAGCTTGGACATTGGCGGGACAGATACGCAGTATTTT.

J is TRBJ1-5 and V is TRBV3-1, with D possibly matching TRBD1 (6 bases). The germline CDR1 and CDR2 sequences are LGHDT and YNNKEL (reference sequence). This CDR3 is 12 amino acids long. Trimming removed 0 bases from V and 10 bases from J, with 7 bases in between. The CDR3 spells CASSQEGGPQHF. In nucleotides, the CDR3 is TGTGCCAGCAGCCAAGAGGGGGGCCCCCAGCATTTT.

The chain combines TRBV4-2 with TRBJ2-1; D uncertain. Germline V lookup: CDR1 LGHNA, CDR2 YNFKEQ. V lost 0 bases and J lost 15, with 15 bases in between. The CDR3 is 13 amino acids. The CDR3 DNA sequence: TGTGCCAGCAGCCAAGAAAGGGCGGAGAAAGCGTTCTTC. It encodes CASSQERAEKAFF.

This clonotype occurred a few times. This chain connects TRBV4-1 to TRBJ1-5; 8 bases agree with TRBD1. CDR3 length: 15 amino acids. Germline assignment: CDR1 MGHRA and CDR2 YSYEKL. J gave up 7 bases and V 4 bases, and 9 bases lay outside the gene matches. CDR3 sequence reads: CASSRQDRDYQPQHF. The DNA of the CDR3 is TGCGCCAGCAGCCGCCAGGACAGGGACTACCAGCCCCAGCATTTT.